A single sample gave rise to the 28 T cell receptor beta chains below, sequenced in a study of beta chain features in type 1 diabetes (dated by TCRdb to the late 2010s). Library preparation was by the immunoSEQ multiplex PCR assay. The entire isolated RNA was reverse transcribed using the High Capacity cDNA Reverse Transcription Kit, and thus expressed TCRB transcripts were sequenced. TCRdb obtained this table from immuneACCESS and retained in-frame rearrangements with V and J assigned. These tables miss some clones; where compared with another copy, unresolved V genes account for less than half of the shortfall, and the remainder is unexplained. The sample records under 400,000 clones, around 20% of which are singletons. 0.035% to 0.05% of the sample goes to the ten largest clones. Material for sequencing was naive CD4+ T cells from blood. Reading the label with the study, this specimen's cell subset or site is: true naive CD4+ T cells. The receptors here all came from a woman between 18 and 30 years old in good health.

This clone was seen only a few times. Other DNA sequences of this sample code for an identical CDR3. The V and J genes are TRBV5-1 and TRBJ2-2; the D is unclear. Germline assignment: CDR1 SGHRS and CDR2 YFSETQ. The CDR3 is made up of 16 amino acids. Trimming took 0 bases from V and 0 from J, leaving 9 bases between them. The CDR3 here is CASSLEGGANTGELFF. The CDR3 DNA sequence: TGCGCCAGCAGCTTGGAAGGCGGAGCGAACACCGGGGAGCTGTTTTTT.

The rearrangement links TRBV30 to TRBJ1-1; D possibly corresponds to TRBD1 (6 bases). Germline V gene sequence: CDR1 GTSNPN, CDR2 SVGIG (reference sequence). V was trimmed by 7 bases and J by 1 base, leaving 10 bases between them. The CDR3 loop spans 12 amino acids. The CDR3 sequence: CALGQANTEAFF. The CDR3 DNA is TGTGCCTTGGGACAAGCGAACACTGAAGCTTTCTTT.

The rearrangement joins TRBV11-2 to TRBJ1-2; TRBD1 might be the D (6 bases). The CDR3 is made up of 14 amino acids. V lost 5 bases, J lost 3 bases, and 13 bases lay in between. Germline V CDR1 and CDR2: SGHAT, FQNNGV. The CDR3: CASSQQGSDYGYTF. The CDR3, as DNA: TGTGCCAGCAGCCAACAGGGTAGTGACTATGGCTACACCTTC.

This CDR3 is CASSQGLSRDEQFF. The CDR3 DNA is TGTGCCAGCAGCCAGGGACTCTCTAGGGATGAGCAGTTCTTC. J is TRBJ2-1 and V is TRBV7-6, with D perhaps matching TRBD2 (6 bases). Germline CDR1 SGHVS, CDR2 FNYEAQ. V was trimmed by 5 bases and J by 8 bases, leaving 16 bases between them. The CDR3 spans 14 residues.

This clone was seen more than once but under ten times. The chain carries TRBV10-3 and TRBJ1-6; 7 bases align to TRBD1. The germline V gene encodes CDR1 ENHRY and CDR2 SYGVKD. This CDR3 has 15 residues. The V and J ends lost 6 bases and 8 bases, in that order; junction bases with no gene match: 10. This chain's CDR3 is CAISALGDSDSPLHF. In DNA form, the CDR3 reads TGTGCCATCAGCGCCTTAGGGGACAGTGATTCACCCCTCCACTTT.

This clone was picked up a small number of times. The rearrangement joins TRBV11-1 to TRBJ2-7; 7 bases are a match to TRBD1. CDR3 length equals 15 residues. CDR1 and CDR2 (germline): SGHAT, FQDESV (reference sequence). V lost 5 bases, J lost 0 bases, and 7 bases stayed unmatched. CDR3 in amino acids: CASSADRARSYEQYF. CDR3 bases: TGTGCCAGCAGCGCCGACAGGGCCCGCTCCTACGAGCAGTACTTC.

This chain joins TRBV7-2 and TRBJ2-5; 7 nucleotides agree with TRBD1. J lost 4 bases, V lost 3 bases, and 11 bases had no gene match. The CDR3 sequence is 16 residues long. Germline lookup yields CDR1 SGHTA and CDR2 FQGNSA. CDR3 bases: TGTGCCAGCAGCTTGATGTGGGTACAGGGGAGAGAGACCCAGTACTTC. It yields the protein CASSLMWVQGRETQYF.

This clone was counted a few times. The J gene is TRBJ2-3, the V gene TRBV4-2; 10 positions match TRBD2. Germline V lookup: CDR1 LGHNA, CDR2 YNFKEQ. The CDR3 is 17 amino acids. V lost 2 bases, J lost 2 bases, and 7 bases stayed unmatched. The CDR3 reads CASSQLGLADYTDTQYF. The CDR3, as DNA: TGTGCCAGCAGCCAACTTGGACTAGCGGACTACACAGATACGCAGTATTTT.

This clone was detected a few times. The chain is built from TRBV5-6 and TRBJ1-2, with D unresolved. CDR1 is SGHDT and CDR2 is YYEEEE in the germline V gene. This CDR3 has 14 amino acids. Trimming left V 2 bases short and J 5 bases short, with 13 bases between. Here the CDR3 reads CASSFSPGSYGYTF. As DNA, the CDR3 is TGTGCCAGCAGCTTTTCCCCGGGGAGTTATGGCTACACCTTC.

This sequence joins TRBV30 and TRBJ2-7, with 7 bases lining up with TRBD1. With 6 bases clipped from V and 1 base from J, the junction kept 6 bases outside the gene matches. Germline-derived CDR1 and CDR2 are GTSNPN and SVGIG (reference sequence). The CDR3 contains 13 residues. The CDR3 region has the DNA TGTGCCTGCAAGGGGGCGGCATCCTACGAGCAGTACTTC. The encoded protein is CACKGAASYEQYF.

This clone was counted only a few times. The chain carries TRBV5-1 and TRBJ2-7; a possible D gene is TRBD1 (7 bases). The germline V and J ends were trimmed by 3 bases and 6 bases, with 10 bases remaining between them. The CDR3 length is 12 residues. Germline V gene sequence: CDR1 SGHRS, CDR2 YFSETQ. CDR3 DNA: TGCGCCAGCAGCTGGCAGGGGGGCGAGCAGTACTTC. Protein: CASSWQGGEQYF.

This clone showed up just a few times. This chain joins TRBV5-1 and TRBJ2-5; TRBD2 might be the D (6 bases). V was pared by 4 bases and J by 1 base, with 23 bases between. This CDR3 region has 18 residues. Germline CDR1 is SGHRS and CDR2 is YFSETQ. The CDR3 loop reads CASSPGVRWERAQETQYF. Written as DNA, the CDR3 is TGCGCCAGCAGCCCCGGCGTTCGGTGGGAGCGGGCCCAAGAGACCCAGTACTTC.

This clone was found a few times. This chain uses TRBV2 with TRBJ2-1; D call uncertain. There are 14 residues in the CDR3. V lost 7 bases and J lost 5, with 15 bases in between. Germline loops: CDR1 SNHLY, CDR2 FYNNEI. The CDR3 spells CASTERFPDNEQFF. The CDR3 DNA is TGTGCCAGCACCGAACGGTTCCCGGACAATGAGCAGTTCTTC.

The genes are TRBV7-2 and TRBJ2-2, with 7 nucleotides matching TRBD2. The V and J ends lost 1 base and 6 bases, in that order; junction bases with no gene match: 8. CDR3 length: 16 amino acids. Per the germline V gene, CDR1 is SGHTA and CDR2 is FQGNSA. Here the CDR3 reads CASSLVGGYGAGELFF. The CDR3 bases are TGTGCCAGCAGCTTAGTCGGGGGGTATGGGGCCGGGGAGCTGTTTTTT. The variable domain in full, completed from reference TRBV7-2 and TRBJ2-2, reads GAGVSQSPSNKVTEKGKDVELRCDPISGHTALYWYRQSLGQGLEFLIYFQGNSAPDKSGLPSDRFSAERTGGSVSTLTIQRTQQEDSAVYLCASSLVGGYGAGELFFGEGSRLTVL.

The CDR3 protein is CASSLVELAGDNEQFF. The CDR3 region has the DNA TGTGCCAGCAGCTTAGTAGAACTAGCGGGAGACAATGAGCAGTTCTTC. V is TRBV13 and J is TRBJ2-1; 11 bases map to TRBD2. V shed 1 base and J 5 bases; nucleotides not matched to a gene: 4. The CDR3 loop spans 16 amino acids. CDR1 and CDR2 (germline): PRHDT, FYEKMQ (reference sequence).

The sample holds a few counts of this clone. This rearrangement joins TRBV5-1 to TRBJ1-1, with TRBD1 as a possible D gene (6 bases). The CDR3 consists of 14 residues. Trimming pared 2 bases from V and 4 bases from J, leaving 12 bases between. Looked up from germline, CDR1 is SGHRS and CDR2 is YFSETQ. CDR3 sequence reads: CASSLPTGTTEAFF. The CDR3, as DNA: TGCGCCAGCAGCTTACCGACAGGTACCACTGAAGCTTTCTTT.

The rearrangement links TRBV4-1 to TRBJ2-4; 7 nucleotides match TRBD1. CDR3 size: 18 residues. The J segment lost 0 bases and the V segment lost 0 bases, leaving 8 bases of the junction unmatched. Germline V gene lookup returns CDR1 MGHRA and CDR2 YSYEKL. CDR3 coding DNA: TGCGCCAGCAGCCAAGAATGGATTGAGGGGGCAGCCAAAAACATTCAGTACTTC. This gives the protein CASSQEWIEGAAKNIQYF.

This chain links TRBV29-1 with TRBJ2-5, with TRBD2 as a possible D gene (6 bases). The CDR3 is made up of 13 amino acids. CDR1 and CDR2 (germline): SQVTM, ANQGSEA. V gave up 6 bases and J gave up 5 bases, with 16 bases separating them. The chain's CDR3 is CSVPGRTRETQYF. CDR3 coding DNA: TGCAGCGTCCCAGGGAGGACGAGGGAGACCCAGTACTTC.

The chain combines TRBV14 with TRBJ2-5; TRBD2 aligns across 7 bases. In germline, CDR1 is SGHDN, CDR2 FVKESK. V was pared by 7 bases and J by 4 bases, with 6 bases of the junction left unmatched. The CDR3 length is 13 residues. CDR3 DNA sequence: TGTGCCAGCACGACCATAGCGGGAGAGACCCAGTACTTC. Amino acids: CASTTIAGETQYF. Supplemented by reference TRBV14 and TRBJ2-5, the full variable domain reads EAGVTQFPSHSVIEKGQTVTLRCDPISGHDNLYWYRRVMGKEIKFLLHFVKESKQDESGMPNNRFLAERTGGTYSTLKVQPAELEDSGVYFCASTTIAGETQYFGPGTRLLVL.

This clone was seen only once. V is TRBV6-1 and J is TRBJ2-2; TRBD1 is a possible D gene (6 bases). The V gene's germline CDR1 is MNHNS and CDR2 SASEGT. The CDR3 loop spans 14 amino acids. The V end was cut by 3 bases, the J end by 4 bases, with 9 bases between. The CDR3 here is CASSDPTGTGELFF. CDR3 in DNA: TGTGCCAGCAGTGACCCGACAGGCACCGGGGAGCTGTTTTTT.

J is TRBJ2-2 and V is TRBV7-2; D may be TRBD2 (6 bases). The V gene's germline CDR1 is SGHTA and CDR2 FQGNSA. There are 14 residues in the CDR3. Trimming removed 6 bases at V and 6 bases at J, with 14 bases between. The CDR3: CASRVLARAGELFF. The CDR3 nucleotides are TGTGCCAGCAGGGTACTAGCTCGGGCCGGGGAGCTGTTTTTT.

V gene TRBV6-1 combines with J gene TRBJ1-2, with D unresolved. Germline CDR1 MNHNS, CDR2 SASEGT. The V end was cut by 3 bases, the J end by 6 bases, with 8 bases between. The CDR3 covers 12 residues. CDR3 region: CASSDDYDGYTF. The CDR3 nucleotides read TGTGCCAGCAGTGATGACTACGATGGCTACACCTTC.

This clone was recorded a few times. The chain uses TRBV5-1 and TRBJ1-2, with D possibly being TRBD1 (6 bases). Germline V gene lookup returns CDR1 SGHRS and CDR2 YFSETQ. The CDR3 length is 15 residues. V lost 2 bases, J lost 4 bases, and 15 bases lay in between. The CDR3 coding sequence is TGCGCCAGCAGCTTCGCCCCGGACAGCTTCTATGGCTACACCTTC. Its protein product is CASSFAPDSFYGYTF.

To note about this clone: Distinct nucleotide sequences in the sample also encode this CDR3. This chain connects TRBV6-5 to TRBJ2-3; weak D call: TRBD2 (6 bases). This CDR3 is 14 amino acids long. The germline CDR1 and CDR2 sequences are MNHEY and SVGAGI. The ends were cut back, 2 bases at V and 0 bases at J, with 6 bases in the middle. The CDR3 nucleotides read TGTGCCAGCAGTTACGGGGGGAGCACAGATACGCAGTATTTT. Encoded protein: CASSYGGSTDTQYF.

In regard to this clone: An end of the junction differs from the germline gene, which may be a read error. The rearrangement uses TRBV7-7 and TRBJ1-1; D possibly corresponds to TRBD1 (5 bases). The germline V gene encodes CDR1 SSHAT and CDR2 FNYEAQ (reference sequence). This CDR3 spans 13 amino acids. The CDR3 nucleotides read TGTGCTAGCAGCTTACAGGAGGACACTGAAGCTTTCTTT. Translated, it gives CASSLQEDTEAFF.

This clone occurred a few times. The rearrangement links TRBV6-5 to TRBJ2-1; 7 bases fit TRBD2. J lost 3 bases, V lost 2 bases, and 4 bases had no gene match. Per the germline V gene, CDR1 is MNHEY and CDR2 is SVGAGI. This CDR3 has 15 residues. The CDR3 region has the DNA TGTGCCAGCAGTTACGATGCTAGCGGCTACAATGAGCAGTTCTTC. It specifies CASSYDASGYNEQFF.

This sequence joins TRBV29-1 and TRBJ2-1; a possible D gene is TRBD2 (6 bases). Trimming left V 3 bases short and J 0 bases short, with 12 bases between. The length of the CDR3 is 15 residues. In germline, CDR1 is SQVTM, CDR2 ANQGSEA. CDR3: CSVDGGAASYNEQFF. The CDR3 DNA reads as TGCAGCGTTGATGGCGGGGCCGCCTCCTACAATGAGCAGTTCTTC.

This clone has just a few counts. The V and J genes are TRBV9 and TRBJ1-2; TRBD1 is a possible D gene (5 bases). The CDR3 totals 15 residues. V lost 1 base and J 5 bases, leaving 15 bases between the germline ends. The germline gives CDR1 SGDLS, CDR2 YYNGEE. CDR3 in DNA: TGTGCCAGCAGCGTAACGGAAGGGGCACGATATGGCTACACCTTC. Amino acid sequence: CASSVTEGARYGYTF.